The following is a T cell receptor beta chain sequence with its context. The target antigen is unknown. This sample was taken from a study of T cell repertoires in cytomegalovirus infection. Notes on the study in general: In two of eight donors, the top clonotype was HLA-C-restricted CMV-specific.

A single record per CDR3 protein comes from TCRdb applying MiXCR to the reads. This table has about 220,000 distinct CDR3 sequences, 38% appearing once. Germline V gives CDR1 SGDLS, CDR2 YYNGEE. Trimming left V 4 bases short and J 4 bases short, with 15 bases between. This CDR3 is built from 16 residues. Sequencing used CD8+ T cells from cultured PBMCs, obtained from culture after CMV antigen stimulation. The V gene is TRBV9, the J gene TRBJ1-6, with D hard to call. The origin of this receptor is a human donor in good health (CMV status not recorded). Some clones in this sample may be carry-over from other donors' samples. The CDR3 coding sequence is TGTGCCAGCAGCCCAAGGCTCGGCGGATATAATTCACCCCTCCACTTT. It yields the protein CASSPRLGGYNSPLHF.